This TCR beta chain was captured in a study of cytomegalovirus exposure and HLA in healthy donors. Turning to the study itself: In an earlier analysis, around 120 million unique TCR beta sequences were found from some 200 million T cells. Whole-study findings and limits: In a later analysis, a missense DCLRE1C variant was linked to TCR beta V- and J-gene trimming.

Healthy bone marrow donors formed the donor group. Of note for this clone: Its target is not known.

The germline gives CDR1 SGHTA, CDR2 FQGNSA. The J segment lost 4 bases and the V segment lost 6 bases, leaving 2 bases of the junction unmatched. This CDR3 comprises 13 residues. With 60 Vbeta and 13 Jbeta primers, the PCR was carried out. Profiled with immunoSEQ multiplex PCR; TCRdb holds only in-frame clones, not every one. The repertoire holds about 150,000 clones, with around 80% as singletons. Source material: PBMCs. The chain uses TRBV7-2 and TRBJ1-1, with 10 positions matching TRBD1. This clonotype was sampled from a man in his thirties or forties in good health and CMV-seropositive. The CDR3 spells CASRGQGSTEAFF. CDR3 sequence (DNA): TGTGCCAGCAGGGGACAGGGGAGCACTGAAGCTTTCTTT.